Following are 21 T cell receptor beta chains from one sample sequenced in a study of T cell responses to AZD1222 COVID-19 vaccine. The data were produced by immunoSEQ multiplex PCR, yet TCRdb's version contains in-frame clones alone and is incomplete. The profile covers 120,000 to 150,000 clones, with approximately 90% appearing a single time and approximately 5.1% taken by the ten largest. The source was peripheral blood, collected on day 0 of AZD1222 vaccination. The receptors were sampled from an adult in good health.

This chain connects TRBV7-2 to TRBJ2-3; D remains unclear. The V and J ends lost 6 bases and 2 bases respectively, with 6 bases between them. This CDR3 comprises 12 residues. The germline V gene has CDR1 SGHTA and CDR2 FQGNSA. The CDR3 nucleotides are TGTGCCAGCAGTTTCTTCACAGATACGCAGTATTTT. Protein sequence: CASSFFTDTQYF.

The CDR3 DNA is TGTGCCAGCTCACCCGGACTCAACAATGAGCAGTTCTTC. Translating it yields CASSPGLNNEQFF. The rearrangement uses TRBV18 and TRBJ2-1, with D perhaps TRBD2 (5 bases). Germline V gene lookup returns CDR1 KGHSH and CDR2 LQKENI. This CDR3 has 13 residues. V gave up 3 bases and J gave up 5 bases, with 8 bases separating them.

V usage is TRBV7-2 and J usage is TRBJ2-3; D may be TRBD2 (5 bases). The germline V and J ends were trimmed by 3 bases and 9 bases, with 10 bases remaining between them. Germline assignment: CDR1 SGHTA and CDR2 FQGNSA. The CDR3 covers 12 residues. The CDR3 is CASSLGVPTQYF. CDR3 in DNA: TGTGCCAGCAGCTTGGGAGTACCCACGCAGTATTTT.

The chain joins TRBV7-8 to TRBJ2-7; D may be TRBD1 or TRBD2 (5 bases each). From germline, CDR1 is SGHVS and CDR2 FQNEAQ. The CDR3 extends over 14 amino acids. V dropped 3 bases and J dropped 7 bases, with 16 bases sitting between them. The CDR3 sequence: CASSFRDGPLEQYF. The DNA for the CDR3 is TGTGCCAGCAGCTTCCGGGACGGGCCCCTGGAGCAGTACTTC.

The chain is built from TRBV7-2 and TRBJ2-1; the match to TRBD2 covers 7 bases. The germline CDR1 and CDR2 sequences are SGHTA and FQGNSA. This CDR3 region has 15 residues. J gave up 6 bases and V 1 base, and 6 bases lay outside the gene matches. CDR3 protein: CASSLGSGTSNEQFF. The CDR3 nucleotides are TGTGCCAGCAGCTTAGGAAGCGGGACGAGCAATGAGCAGTTCTTC.

The chain recombines TRBV7-3 with TRBJ2-3, with D unclear. Trimming removed 0 bases from V and 1 base from J, with 2 bases in between. CDR3 size: 13 residues. CDR1 and CDR2 (germline): SGHTA, FQGTGA. CDR3 coding DNA: TGTGCCAGCAGCTTAACGGGCACAGATACGCAGTATTTT. Its protein is CASSLTGTDTQYF.

The chain couples TRBV2 to TRBJ1-4; unclear D gene. Deletions cut 2 bases from V and 12 bases from J, with 10 bases between. From germline, CDR1 is SNHLY and CDR2 FYNNEI. This CDR3 contains 12 residues. CDR3 loop: CASSERSEELFF. DNA of the CDR3: TGTGCCAGCAGTGAAAGGTCCGAGGAACTGTTTTTT.

This chain links TRBV5-1 with TRBJ2-1, with 9 bases lining up with TRBD2. The length of the CDR3 is 17 residues. In germline, CDR1 is SGHRS, CDR2 YFSETQ. The junction had 7 bases not matched to a gene; V was cut back by 3 bases and J by 0 bases. CDR3 protein: CASSWVFSGSSYNEQFF. The CDR3 DNA sequence: TGCGCCAGCAGCTGGGTTTTTAGCGGGAGCTCCTACAATGAGCAGTTCTTC.

The chain carries TRBV3-1 (or the pseudogene TRBV3-2) and TRBJ2-7, with 8 positions matching TRBD1. This CDR3 region has 15 residues. Germline CDR1 and CDR2: LGHDT and YNNKEL (reference sequence). Trimming took 5 bases from V and 1 from J; bases not matched to a gene: 7. The CDR3 DNA reads as TGTGCCAGCAGCGGGCGGGACAGGCAGTCCTACGAGCAGTACTTC. Translated: CASSGRDRQSYEQYF.

V and J are TRBV6-5 and TRBJ1-5; no firm D call. Germline CDR1 MNHEY, CDR2 SVGAGI. The V gene lost 4 bases and the J gene lost 0 bases, with 4 bases spanning the gap. This CDR3 is built from 13 residues. Here the CDR3 reads CASSSNSNQPQHF. CDR3 sequence (DNA): TGTGCCAGCAGTTCCAATAGCAATCAGCCCCAGCATTTT.

The chain joins TRBV6-5 to TRBJ1-2, with D unclear. Germline CDR1 MNHEY, CDR2 SVGAGI. CDR3 length equals 15 residues. V was trimmed by 0 bases and J by 7 bases, leaving 15 bases between them. CDR3 nucleotide sequence: TGTGCCAGCAGTTACTCGTATGACGGGGTGCGTGGCTACACCTTC. Translating it yields CASSYSYDGVRGYTF.

The V call is TRBV28, the J call TRBJ1-5; unclear D gene. Germline V gives CDR1 MDHEN, CDR2 SYDVKM. Trimming removed 7 bases from V and 3 bases from J, with 16 bases in between. This CDR3 has 15 amino acids. CDR3 nucleotides: TGTGCCAGCATCCCCCTTGACCGCGACAATCAGCCCCAGCATTTT. Protein: CASIPLDRDNQPQHF.

The gene calls are TRBV6-5 and TRBJ1-6; D gene unclear. The CDR3 has 12 residues. V was pared by 3 bases and J by 9 bases, with 6 bases between. Germline CDR1 is MNHEY and CDR2 is SVGAGI. CDR3 coding DNA: TGTGCCAGCAGTTATGGGAGTTCACCCCTCCACTTT. This encodes CASSYGSSPLHF.

The gene calls are TRBV25-1 and TRBJ2-7; D might be TRBD1 (7 bases). This CDR3 has 16 amino acids. From germline, CDR1 is MGHDK and CDR2 SYGVNS. V was cut by 2 bases and J by 0 bases, with 14 bases left in between. The CDR3 loop reads CASSEQGGHFSYEQYF. DNA of the CDR3: TGTGCCAGCAGTGAACAGGGGGGCCACTTCTCCTACGAGCAGTACTTC.

The gene calls are TRBV2 and TRBJ1-1, with D unresolved. Between the trimmed V and J ends, which lost 6 bases and 4 bases, there was a span of 15 bases. This CDR3 comprises 14 residues. Germline assignment: CDR1 SNHLY and CDR2 FYNNEI. In nucleotides, the CDR3 is TGTGCCAGCAGGCCTCGGGGTGGCGGCACTGAAGCTTTCTTT. Residues: CASRPRGGGTEAFF.

The chain recombines TRBV21-1 with TRBJ1-5; TRBD1 is the table's D call, not checked against the DNA. TRBV21-1 is listed as a pseudogene. The CDR3 totals 12 residues. The CDR3 region is CASAAGNQPQHF. CDR3 in DNA: TGTGCCAGCGCGGCAGGGAATCAGCCCCAGCATTTT.

This clone was picked up one time. The CDR3: CASSSQGLEGNTQYF. Here the CDR3 DNA reads TGCGCCAGCAGCTCCCAGGGATTAGAGGGGAATACGCAGTATTTT. This chain uses TRBV5-1 with TRBJ2-3, with D tentatively TRBD1 or TRBD2 (5 bases each). V lost 3 bases to trimming and J lost 7 bases, with 18 bases between them. Germline V gene lookup returns CDR1 SGHRS and CDR2 YFSETQ. CDR3 length: 15 amino acids. The full variable domain, its missing parts supplied by reference TRBV5-1 and TRBJ2-3, is KAGVTQTPRYLIKTRGQQVTLSCSPISGHRSVSWYQQTPGQGLQFLFEYFSETQRNKGNFPGRFSGRQFSNSRSEMNVSTLELGDSALYLCASSSQGLEGNTQYFGPGTRLTVL.

CDR3 bases: TGTGCCAGCAGTTATCTTCGGCCGGGCAGGGAGACCCAGTACTTC. Protein: CASSYLRPGRETQYF. The V gene is TRBV28, the J gene TRBJ2-5; D unclear. The CDR3 has 15 amino acids. Trimming took off 4 bases at V and 5 bases at J, with 17 bases between the two ends. The V gene's germline CDR1 is MDHEN and CDR2 SYDVKM.

The CDR3 reads CASTYRGAREQFF. The DNA of the CDR3 is TGTGCCAGCACCTACAGGGGGGCACGGGAGCAGTTCTTC. The chain uses TRBV5-4 and TRBJ2-1, with 8 bases lining up with TRBD1. V was pared by 6 bases and J by 10 bases, with 9 bases of the junction left unmatched. CDR1 and CDR2 (germline): SGHNT, YYREEE (reference sequence). The CDR3 contains 13 residues.

The J gene is TRBJ2-1, the V gene TRBV6-2 or TRBV6-3, with D tentatively TRBD1 (5 bases). V gave up 0 bases and J gave up 6 bases, with 12 bases separating them. This CDR3 is built from 15 residues. Germline assignment: CDR1 MNHEY and CDR2 SVGEGT. In nucleotides, the CDR3 is TGTGCCAGCAGTTACTCTCCGGACATTTCCAATGAGCAGTTCTTC. The encoded protein is CASSYSPDISNEQFF.

The V gene is TRBV21-1, the J gene TRBJ2-7; the table's TRBD1 call for D was not verified on the DNA. TRBV21-1 is a pseudogene segment. The length of the CDR3 is 17 residues. Here the CDR3 DNA reads TGTGCCAGCAGCAAAGCGGGGACAGGGGCGGGGTGCTCCGAGCAGTACTTC. This sequence encodes CASSKAGTGAGCSEQYF.